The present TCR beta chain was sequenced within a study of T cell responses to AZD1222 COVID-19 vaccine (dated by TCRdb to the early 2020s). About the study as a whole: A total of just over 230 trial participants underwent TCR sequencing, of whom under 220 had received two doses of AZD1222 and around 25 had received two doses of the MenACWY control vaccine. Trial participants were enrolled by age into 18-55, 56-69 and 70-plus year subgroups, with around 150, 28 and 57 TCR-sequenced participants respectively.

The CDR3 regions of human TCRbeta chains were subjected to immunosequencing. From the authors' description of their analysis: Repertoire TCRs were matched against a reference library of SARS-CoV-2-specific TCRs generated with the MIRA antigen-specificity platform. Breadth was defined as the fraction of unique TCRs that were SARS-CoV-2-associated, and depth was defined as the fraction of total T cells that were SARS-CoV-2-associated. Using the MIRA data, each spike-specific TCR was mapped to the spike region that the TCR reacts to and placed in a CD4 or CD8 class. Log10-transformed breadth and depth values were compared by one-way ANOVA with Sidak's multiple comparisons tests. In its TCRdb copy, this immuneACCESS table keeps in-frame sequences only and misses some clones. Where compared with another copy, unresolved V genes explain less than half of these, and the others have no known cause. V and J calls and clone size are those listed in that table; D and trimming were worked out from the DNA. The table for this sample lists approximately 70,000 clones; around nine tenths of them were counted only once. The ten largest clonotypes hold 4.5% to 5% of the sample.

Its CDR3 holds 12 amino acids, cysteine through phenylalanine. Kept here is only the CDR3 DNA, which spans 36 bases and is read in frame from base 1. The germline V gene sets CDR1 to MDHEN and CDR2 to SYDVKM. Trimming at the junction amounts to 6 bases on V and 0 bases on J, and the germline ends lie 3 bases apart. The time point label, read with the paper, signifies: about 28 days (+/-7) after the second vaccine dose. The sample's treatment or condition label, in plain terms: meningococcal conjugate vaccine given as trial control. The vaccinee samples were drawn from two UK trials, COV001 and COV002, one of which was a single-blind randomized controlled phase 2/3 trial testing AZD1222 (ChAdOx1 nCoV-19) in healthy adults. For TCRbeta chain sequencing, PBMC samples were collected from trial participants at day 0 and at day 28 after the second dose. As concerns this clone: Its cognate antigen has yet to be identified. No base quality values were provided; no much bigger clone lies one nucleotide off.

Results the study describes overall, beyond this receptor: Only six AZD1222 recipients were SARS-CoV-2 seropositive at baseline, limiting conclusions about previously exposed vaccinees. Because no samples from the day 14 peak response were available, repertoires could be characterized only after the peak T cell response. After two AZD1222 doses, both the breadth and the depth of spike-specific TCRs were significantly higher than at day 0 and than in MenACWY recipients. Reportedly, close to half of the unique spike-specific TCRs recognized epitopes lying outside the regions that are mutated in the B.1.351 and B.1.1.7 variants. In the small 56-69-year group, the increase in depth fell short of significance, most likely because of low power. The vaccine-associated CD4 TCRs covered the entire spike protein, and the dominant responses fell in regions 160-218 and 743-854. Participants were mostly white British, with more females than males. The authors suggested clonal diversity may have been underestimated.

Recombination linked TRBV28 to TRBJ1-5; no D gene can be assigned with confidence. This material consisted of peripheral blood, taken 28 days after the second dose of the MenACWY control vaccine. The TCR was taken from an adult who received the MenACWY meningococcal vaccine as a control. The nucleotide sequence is TGTGCCAGCAGGATTAGCAATCAGCCCCAGCATTTT. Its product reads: CASRISNQPQHF.